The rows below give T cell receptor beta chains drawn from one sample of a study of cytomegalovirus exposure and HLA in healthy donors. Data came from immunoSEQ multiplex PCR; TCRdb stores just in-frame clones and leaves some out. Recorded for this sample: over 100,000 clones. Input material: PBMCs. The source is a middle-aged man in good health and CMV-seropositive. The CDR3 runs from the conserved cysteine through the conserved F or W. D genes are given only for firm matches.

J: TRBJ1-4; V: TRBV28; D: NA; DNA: TGTGCCAGCAGTTTAGAACAGACAAATGAAAAACTGTTTTTT; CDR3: CASSLEQTNEKLFF
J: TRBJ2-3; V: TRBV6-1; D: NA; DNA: TGTGCCAGCACGCGCGGGACCATAGGCACAGATACGCAGTATTTT; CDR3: CASTRGTIGTDTQYF
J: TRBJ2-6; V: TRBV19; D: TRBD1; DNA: TGTGCCAGTACATTAAGACGGACAGGGCCGCCTAACCTTGGGGCCAACGTCCTGACTTTC; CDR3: CASTLRRTGPPNLGANVLTF
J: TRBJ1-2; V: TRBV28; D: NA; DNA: TGTGCCGGGGGGGGGCTTGGCTATGGCTACACCTTC; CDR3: CAGGGLGYGYTF
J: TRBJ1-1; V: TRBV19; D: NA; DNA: TGTGCCAGTAGTATAGCGGGCACTGAAGCTTTCTTT; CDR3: CASSIAGTEAFF
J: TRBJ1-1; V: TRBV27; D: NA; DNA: TGTGCCAGCAGCAGGGGAACCAACACTGAAGCTTTCTTT; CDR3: CASSRGTNTEAFF
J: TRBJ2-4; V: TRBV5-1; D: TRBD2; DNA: TGCGCCAGCAGCTTGACTAGCGGGAGAACCAAAAACATTCAGTACTTC; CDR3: CASSLTSGRTKNIQYF
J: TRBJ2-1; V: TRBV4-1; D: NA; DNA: TGCGCCAGCAGCCAAGAGGCAGTTTACAATGAGCAGTTCTTC; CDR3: CASSQEAVYNEQFF
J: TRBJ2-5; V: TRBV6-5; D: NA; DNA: TGTGCCAGCAGTATGGGGGAGGCCCAGTACTTC; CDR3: CASSMGEAQYF
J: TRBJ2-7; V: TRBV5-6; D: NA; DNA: TGTGCCAGCAGCTTGCTCCAGTCCTACGAGCAGTACTTC; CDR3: CASSLLQSYEQYF
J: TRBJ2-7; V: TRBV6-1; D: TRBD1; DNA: TGTGCCAGCAGTGGAGGGACAGGGCGTTACATCTACGAGCAGTACTTC; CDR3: CASSGGTGRYIYEQYF
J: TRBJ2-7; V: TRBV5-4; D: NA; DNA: TGTGCCAGCAGCTTGAGCAGGGATCACTACGAGCAGTACTTC; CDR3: CASSLSRDHYEQYF
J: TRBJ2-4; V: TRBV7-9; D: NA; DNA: TGTGCCAGCAGCCCCCCGGGCAGGGTGGTCAAAAACATTCAGTACTTC; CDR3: CASSPPGRVVKNIQYF
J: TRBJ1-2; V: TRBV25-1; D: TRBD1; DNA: TGTGCCAGCAGTGATGACAGGGGGCGCGTCGGCGGCTACACCTTC; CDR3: CASSDDRGRVGGYTF
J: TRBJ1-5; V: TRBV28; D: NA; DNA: TGTGCCAGCAGTTTAACAGGGCCCGGACAGCCCCAGCATTTT; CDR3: CASSLTGPGQPQHF
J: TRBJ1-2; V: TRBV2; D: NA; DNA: TGTGCCAGACTCGGACAGTTGGACTACACCTTC; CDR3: CARLGQLDYTF
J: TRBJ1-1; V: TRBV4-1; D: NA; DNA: TGCGCCAGCAGCCATGACAGGTTCAGCACTGAAGCTTTCTTT; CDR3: CASSHDRFSTEAFF
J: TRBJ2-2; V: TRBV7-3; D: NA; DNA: TGTGCCAGCAGCTTAGGGCTAGCGATCGGGGAGCTGTTTTTT; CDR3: CASSLGLAIGELFF
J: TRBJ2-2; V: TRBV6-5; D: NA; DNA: TGTGCCAGCAGTTACGTGCAGGGCACCGGGGAGCTGTTTTTT; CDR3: CASSYVQGTGELFF
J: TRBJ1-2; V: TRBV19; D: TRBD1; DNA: TGTGCCAGTAGTCGGACAGGGGTCGGGGGCTACACCTTC; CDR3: CASSRTGVGGYTF
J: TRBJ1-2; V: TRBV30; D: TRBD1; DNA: TGTGCCTGGATGGACAGGGTGGGCTATGGCTACACCTTC; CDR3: CAWMDRVGYGYTF
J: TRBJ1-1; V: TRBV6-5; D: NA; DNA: TGTGCCAGCAGTTCCGTTCGGGTATTAGAAGCTTTCTTT; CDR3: CASSSVRVLEAFF
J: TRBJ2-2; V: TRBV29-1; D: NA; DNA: TGCAGCGTTGAACGAGGGGGAGGGGAGCTGTTTTTT; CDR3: CSVERGGGELFF
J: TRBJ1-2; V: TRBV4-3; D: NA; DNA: TGCGCCAGCAGCCAAGACCTTCAGGGGTACGGCTACACCTTC; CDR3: CASSQDLQGYGYTF
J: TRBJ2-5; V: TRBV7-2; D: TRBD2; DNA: TGTGCCAGCAGCCTGACTAGCGGGACACAAGAGACCCAGTACTTC; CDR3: CASSLTSGTQETQYF
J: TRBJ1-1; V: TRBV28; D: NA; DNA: TGTGCCAGCAAGGTGGGGGGGGTTTTCCTCACTGAAGCTTTCTTT; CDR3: CASKVGGVFLTEAFF
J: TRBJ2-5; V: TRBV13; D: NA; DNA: TGTGCCAGCAGTATACGCCCTCGGGAGACCCAGTACTTC; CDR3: CASSIRPRETQYF
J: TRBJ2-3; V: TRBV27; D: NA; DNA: TGTGCCAGCAGTTTATCCATCGCGACTAGTAGTTCAGATACGCAGTATTTT; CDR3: CASSLSIATSSSDTQYF
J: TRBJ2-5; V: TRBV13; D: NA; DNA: TGTGCCAGCAGCACAGGGCGGAGGTTCCAAGAGACCCAGTACTTC; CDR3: CASSTGRRFQETQYF
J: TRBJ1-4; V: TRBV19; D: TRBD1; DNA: TGTGCCAGTATGGACAGGGTTGTTGAAAAACTGTTTTTT; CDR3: CASMDRVVEKLFF
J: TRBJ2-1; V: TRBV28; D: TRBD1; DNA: TGTGCCAGCAGGGCTTCGGGGAGCAGGGGGAATGAGCAGTTCTTC; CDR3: CASRASGSRGNEQFF
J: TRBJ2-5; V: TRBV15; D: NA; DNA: TGTGCCACCAGCAGAGATGTTGCAGATGAAGAGACCCAGTACTTC; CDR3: CATSRDVADEETQYF
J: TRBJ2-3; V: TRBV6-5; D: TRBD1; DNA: TGTGCCAGCAGTTACCGACAGGGGACAGATACGCAGTATTTT; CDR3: CASSYRQGTDTQYF
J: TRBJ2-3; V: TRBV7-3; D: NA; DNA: TGTGCCAGCAGCTTTGGACAGTTCCAGGGAGATACGCAGTATTTT; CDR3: CASSFGQFQGDTQYF
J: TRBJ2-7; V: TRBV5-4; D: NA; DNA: TGTGCCAGCAAAATCCAGGGGGGATACGAGCAGTACTTC; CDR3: CASKIQGGYEQYF
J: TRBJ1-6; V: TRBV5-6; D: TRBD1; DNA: TGTGCCAGCAGGCGAGCCGGGACAGGTTATAATTCACCCCTCCACTTT; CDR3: CASRRAGTGYNSPLHF
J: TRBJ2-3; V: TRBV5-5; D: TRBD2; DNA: TGTGCCAGCTTCATGAGGCTAGCGGGCCCTCCAGATACGCAGTATTTT; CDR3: CASFMRLAGPPDTQYF
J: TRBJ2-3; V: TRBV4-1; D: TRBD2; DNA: TGCGCCAGCAGCCAAAGTGCGGGAGCATGGATCGATACGCAGTATTTT; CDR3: CASSQSAGAWIDTQYF
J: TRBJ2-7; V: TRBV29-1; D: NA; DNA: TGCAGCGCGGGGGTAAAGAATTACGAGCAGTACTTC; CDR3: CSAGVKNYEQYF
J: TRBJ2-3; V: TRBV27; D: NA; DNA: TGTGCCAGCAGTATAAACAGGGTCTCGGATACGCAGTATTTT; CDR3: CASSINRVSDTQYF
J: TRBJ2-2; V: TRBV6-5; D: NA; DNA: TGTGCCAGCAGTCGAGGAGGCGGGGAGCTGTTTTTT; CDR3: CASSRGGGELFF
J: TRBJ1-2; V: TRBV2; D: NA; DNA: TGTGCCAGCAGTGGGACTTTTGGGGGCTACACCTTC; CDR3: CASSGTFGGYTF
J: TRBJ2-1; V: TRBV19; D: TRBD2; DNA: TGTGCCAGTAGTAGCGGGAGGGACTACAATGAGCAGTTCTTC; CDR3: CASSSGRDYNEQFF